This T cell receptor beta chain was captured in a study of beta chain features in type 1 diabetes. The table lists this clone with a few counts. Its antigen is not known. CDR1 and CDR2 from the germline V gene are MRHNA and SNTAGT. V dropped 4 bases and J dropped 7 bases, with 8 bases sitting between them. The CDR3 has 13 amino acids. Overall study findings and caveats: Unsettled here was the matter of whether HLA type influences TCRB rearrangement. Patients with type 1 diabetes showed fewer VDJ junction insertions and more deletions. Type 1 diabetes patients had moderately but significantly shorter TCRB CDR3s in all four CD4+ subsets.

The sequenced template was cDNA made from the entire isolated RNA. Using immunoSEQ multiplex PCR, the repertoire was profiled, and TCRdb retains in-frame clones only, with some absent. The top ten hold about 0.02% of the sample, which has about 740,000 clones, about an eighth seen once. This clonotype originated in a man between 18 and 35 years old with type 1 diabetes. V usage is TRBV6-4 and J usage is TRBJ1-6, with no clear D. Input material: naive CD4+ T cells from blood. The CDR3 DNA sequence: TGTGCCAGCAGTGCCCAGAGAAATTCACCCCTCCACTTT. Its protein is CASSAQRNSPLHF.